This T cell receptor beta chain was identified during a study of blood T cell repertoires in COVID-19. Study at large: Spain, Italy and the United States supplied samples that represented acute and convalescent COVID-19. T cells, B-cell-depleted T cells, or PBMCs supplied cDNA or gDNA.

Source study methods: Nucleated cell counts were estimated from reference gene primer amplification. The data were produced by immunoSEQ multiplex PCR, yet TCRdb's version contains in-frame clones alone and is incomplete. D and trimming were read from the DNA, whereas the V and J calls and clone size are those reported in that table. The top ten clones hold roughly 2% of a sample with roughly 50,000 clones, about 83% of them seen once. The V end was cut by 6 bases, the J end by 8 bases, with 19 bases between. CDR3 length equals 14 residues. Germline loops: CDR1 KGHSH, CDR2 LQKENI. This clonotype was obtained from a woman in her sixties with acute or convalescent COVID-19. The specimen was peripheral blood. This chain uses TRBV18 with TRBJ1-1; weak D call: TRBD1 (5 bases). In nucleotides, the CDR3 is TGTGCCAGCTCCCCTCTTTGGCAGGGCTGGGAAGCTTTCTTT. Its protein product is CASSPLWQGWEAFF.